The 9 T cell receptor beta chains given below trace back to one sample, sequenced in a study of identical twins. TCRdb itself ran the 5' RACE reads through MiXCR, one entry per CDR3 protein. Of hundreds of thousands of distinct CDR3 sequences in the sample, 9% to 15% were seen once. These data are also associated with another study on yellow fever vaccine responses in identical twins.

The sequenced sample was PBMCs. These TCRs come from a woman aged 18 to 35 in good health.

The rearrangement links TRBV4-1 to TRBJ2-3; 14 bases align to TRBD2. Germline CDR1 MGHRA, CDR2 YSYEKL. V lost 4 bases, J lost 0 bases, and 9 bases stayed unmatched. The CDR3 extends over 19 amino acids. The CDR3 loop reads CASSLQGTSGGTSTDTQYF. The DNA of the CDR3 is TGCGCCAGCAGCCTCCAAGGGACTAGCGGGGGAACTAGCACAGATACGCAGTATTTT.

This clonotype was seen a few times. The chain joins TRBV3-1 to TRBJ2-1; D is possibly TRBD2 (6 bases). This CDR3 spans 18 amino acids. Trimming shortened V by 2 bases and J by 3 bases, and 20 bases separated the two germline ends. CDR1 LGHDT and CDR2 YNNKEL come from the germline V gene (reference sequence). CDR3 sequence: CASSQYSLERAIYNEQFF. The CDR3 DNA sequence: TGTGCCAGCAGCCAATATTCCCTGGAGCGGGCCATCTACAATGAGCAGTTCTTC.

This clonotype was seen only a few times. V usage is TRBV5-6 and J usage is TRBJ1-6; no reliable D call. CDR1 is SGHDT and CDR2 is YYEEEE in the germline V gene. The CDR3 loop spans 14 amino acids. V was shortened by 1 base and J by 6 bases, with 8 bases between the two germline ends. CDR3 region: CASSLTVVNSPLHF. CDR3 nucleotide sequence: TGTGCCAGCAGCTTGACAGTCGTTAATTCACCCCTCCACTTT.

This chain links TRBV5-1 with TRBJ1-1; D is unresolved. This CDR3 contains 19 residues. CDR1 SGHRS and CDR2 YFSETQ come from the germline V gene. The ends were cut back, 0 bases at V and 0 bases at J, with 21 bases in the middle. The CDR3 spells CASSLAHRGAESMNTEAFF. CDR3 DNA sequence: TGCGCCAGCAGCTTGGCACACCGGGGAGCCGAGTCCATGAACACTGAAGCTTTCTTT.

V usage is TRBV12-3 or TRBV12-4 and J usage is TRBJ2-5; D assignment may be TRBD1 or TRBD2 (6 bases each). There are 14 residues in the CDR3. Trimming took off 5 bases at V and 1 base at J, with 11 bases between the two ends. The CDR3 reads CASSKGGPQETQYF. CDR3 in DNA: TGTGCCAGCAGTAAGGGGGGACCCCAAGAGACCCAGTACTTC.

The table lists this clonotype with many counts. This rearrangement joins TRBV5-1 to TRBJ2-1; the D gene is possibly TRBD1 (5 bases). This CDR3 region has 14 residues. V lost 7 bases and J lost 8, with 19 bases in between. Germline V gives CDR1 SGHRS, CDR2 YFSETQ. Here the CDR3 reads CASSSQGIRDEQFF. CDR3 DNA: TGCGCCAGCTCCTCTCAGGGTATCCGGGATGAGCAGTTCTTC.

In its sample, this clonotype was seen a few times. This chain links TRBV7-9 with TRBJ2-2, with D tentatively TRBD1 (5 bases). V lost 4 bases and J 4 bases, leaving 19 bases between the germline ends. Germline-derived CDR1 and CDR2 are SEHNR and FQNEAQ (reference sequence). The CDR3 runs to 17 residues. CDR3 nucleotides: TGTGCCAGCAGCTCGCTGACAGCCTATTTCTCCACCGGGGAGCTGTTTTTT. It specifies CASSSLTAYFSTGELFF.

CDR3 DNA sequence: TGTGCCAGTAGTAGCGGACGAGACTACAATGAGCAGTTCTTC. Protein: CASSSGRDYNEQFF. The chain combines TRBV19 with TRBJ2-1; D is ambiguous. The length of the CDR3 is 14 residues. The V and J ends lost 4 bases and 3 bases respectively, with 10 bases between them. Germline V lookup: CDR1 LNHDA, CDR2 SQIVND (reference sequence). The full variable domain, rest sourced from reference TRBV19 and TRBJ2-1, is DGGITQSPKYLFRKEGQNVTLSCEQNLNHDAMYWYRQDPGQGLRLIYYSQIVNDFQKGDIAEGYSVSREKKESFPLTVTSAQKNPTAFYLCASSSGRDYNEQFFGPGTRLTVL.

This clonotype was recorded once. The chain carries TRBV5-1 and TRBJ1-2; weak D call: TRBD1 (6 bases). Trimming pared 3 bases from V and 5 bases from J, leaving 14 bases between. CDR3 length equals 14 residues. Germline V lookup: CDR1 SGHRS, CDR2 YFSETQ. The DNA of the CDR3 is TGCGCCAGCAGCTCGACAGGTATCCAGTATGGCTACACCTTC. It encodes CASSSTGIQYGYTF.